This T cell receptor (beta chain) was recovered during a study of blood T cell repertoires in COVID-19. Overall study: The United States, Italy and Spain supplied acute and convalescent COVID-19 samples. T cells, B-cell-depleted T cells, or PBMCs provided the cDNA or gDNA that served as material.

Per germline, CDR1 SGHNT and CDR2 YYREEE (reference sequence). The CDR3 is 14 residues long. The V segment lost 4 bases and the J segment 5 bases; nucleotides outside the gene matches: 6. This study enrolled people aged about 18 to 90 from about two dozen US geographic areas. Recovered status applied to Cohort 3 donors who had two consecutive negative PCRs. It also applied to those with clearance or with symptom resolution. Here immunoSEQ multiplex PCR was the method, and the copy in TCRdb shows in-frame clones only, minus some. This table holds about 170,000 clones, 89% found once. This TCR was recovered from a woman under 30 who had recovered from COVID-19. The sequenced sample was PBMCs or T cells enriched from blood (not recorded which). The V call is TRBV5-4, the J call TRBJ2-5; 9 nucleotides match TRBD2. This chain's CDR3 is CASSRELAGETQYF. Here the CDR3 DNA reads TGTGCCAGCAGCCGGGAACTAGCGGGCGAGACCCAGTACTTC.